A selection of T cell receptor beta chains follows, all from one sample in a study of blood T cell repertoires in COVID-19. TCRdb's table, derived via immunoSEQ multiplex PCR, lists solely in-frame clones and lacks some. The sample yields some 250,000 clones, roughly 90% seen once. The sample was PBMCs or T cells enriched from blood (not recorded which). The receptors come from a man aged 35-49 years who had recovered from COVID-19. Each CDR3 is given with its conserved first and last residue. A D gene is named only where the DNA matches it firmly. Only some rows state a clone size, as once, few, many or a class for expanded clones.

-	TRBV6-5	once	15	TRBJ1-3	TGTGCCAGCAGTTACTCACGGTACGGGGAACACACCATATATTTT	CASSYSRYGEHTIYF
TRBD1	TRBV15	-	14	TRBJ1-2	TGTGCCACCAGCAGACTAGGGACAGGGGTAGGCTACACCTTC	CATSRLGTGVGYTF
TRBD2	TRBV5-4	-	16	TRBJ2-2	TGTGCCAGCAGCTACTATCGCGGGAGTAGTGGCGGGGAGCTGTTTTTT	CASSYYRGSSGGELFF
TRBD1	TRBV18	-	15	TRBJ1-1	TGTGCCAGCTCATTAACCGGGACAGTGAACACTGAAGCTTTCTTT	CASSLTGTVNTEAFF
TRBD2	TRBV29-1	-	18	TRBJ2-1	TGCAGCGTTGAGTTCGGCCTAGCGGGTTCGAGCTCCTACAATGAGCAGTTCTTC	CSVEFGLAGSSSYNEQFF
TRBD2	TRBV3-1/TRBV3-2	-	15	TRBJ2-2	TGTGCCAGCAGTCCATCGCTAGCGGGTCTACCGGAGCTGTTTTTT	CASSPSLAGLPELFF
-	TRBV29-1	-	15	TRBJ2-3	TGCAGCGGTGGGAAACTACCCGAGGGAGCAGATACGCAGTATTTT	CSGGKLPEGADTQYF
-	TRBV10-3	-	14	TRBJ1-5	TGTGCCATCAGTGAGGGACAACGCAATCAGCCCCAGCATTTT	CAISEGQRNQPQHF
TRBD1	TRBV28	-	17	TRBJ1-1	TGTGCCAGCAGTTTGAATACAGGGGGCGCGGGGACCACTGAAGCTTTCTTT	CASSLNTGGAGTTEAFF
-	TRBV7-3	-	14	TRBJ1-2	TGTGCCAGCAGCTTCTGGACAGAAGACTATGGCTACACCTTC	CASSFWTEDYGYTF
TRBD1	TRBV2	-	19	TRBJ2-6	TGTGCCAGCAGGGGACCCCAGGGACAGGGGTTTTCTGGGGCCAACGTCCTGACTTTC	CASRGPQGQGFSGANVLTF
-	TRBV11-3	-	16	TRBJ2-7	TGTGCCAGCAGCTCCCCGGCTTATTTAGGAGGCTACGAGCAGTACTTC	CASSSPAYLGGYEQYF
-	TRBV24-1	-	12	TRBJ2-5	TGTGCCACCAGTGACGAGCGGGAGACCCAGTACTTC	CATSDERETQYF
-	TRBV5-4	-	15	TRBJ2-2	TGTGCCAGCAGCTTGCAGCGGAGGAACACCGGGGAGCTGTTTTTT	CASSLQRRNTGELFF
-	TRBV27	-	14	TRBJ1-1	TGTGCCAGCAGAAGCCAGCGAGGGAACACTGAAGCTTTCTTT	CASRSQRGNTEAFF
TRBD2	TRBV18	-	14	TRBJ2-5	TGTGCCAGCTCACGGACGGGGGGAGCCGAGACCCAGTACTTC	CASSRTGGAETQYF
TRBD2	TRBV7-6	-	15	TRBJ2-5	TGTGCCAGCAGCTCAATTAGCGGGAGGGTGGAGACCCAGTACTTC	CASSSISGRVETQYF
-	TRBV9	-	14	TRBJ1-4	TGTGCCAGCAGCGTCGGGATACAAAATGAAAAACTGTTTTTT	CASSVGIQNEKLFF
-	TRBV3-1/TRBV3-2	-	13	TRBJ2-1	TGTGCCAGCAGCCGCGGTGATGTCAATGAGCAGTTCTTC	CASSRGDVNEQFF
-	TRBV18	-	14	TRBJ1-6	TGTGCCAGCTCACCGACAGTTTATAATTCACCCCTCCACTTT	CASSPTVYNSPLHF
TRBD1	TRBV4-3	-	16	TRBJ1-4	TGCGCCAGCAGCCAAGGAGGGACAGGGGTGGGTGAAAAACTGTTTTTT	CASSQGGTGVGEKLFF
-	TRBV25-1	once	15	TRBJ1-5	TGTGCCAGCAGTGAATCCGACAGTTACAATCAGCCCCAGCATTTT	CASSESDSYNQPQHF
-	TRBV30	-	14	TRBJ2-7	TGTGCCTGGAGCCCGACACGGCCCCCCTACGAGCAGTACTTC	CAWSPTRPPYEQYF
-	TRBV15	-	14	TRBJ2-7	TGTGCCACCAGCAGGGGTCAGGGGGGAGACGAGCAGTACTTC	CATSRGQGGDEQYF
-	TRBV28	-	11	TRBJ2-7	TGTGCCAGCAGCGAGGGTGTCGAGCAGTACTTC	CASSEGVEQYF
-	TRBV15	-	17	TRBJ2-7	TGTGCCACCAGCAGAGTTAGTTTACTAGCCAGCTCCTACGAGCAGTACTTC	CATSRVSLLASSYEQYF
TRBD1	TRBV4-1	few	18	TRBJ2-2	TGCGCCAGCAGCCAAGGTCTGGGGACAGGGCGAAGAACCGGGGAGCTGTTTTTT	CASSQGLGTGRRTGELFF